The rows below give T cell receptor beta chains drawn from one sample of a study of T cell responses to AZD1222 COVID-19 vaccine. Generated by immunoSEQ multiplex PCR, the TCRdb table keeps only in-frame clones and is missing some. This sample carries 130,000 to 150,000 clones, about 91% of them seen once, and the ten largest clones take 1.5% to 2%. Sample: peripheral blood, taken on day 0 of AZD1222 vaccination. These TCRs come from an adult in good health. Each CDR3 is given with its conserved first and last residue. D genes are given only for firm matches. A row's size may be missing; if present it is once, few, many or a size class.

clone_size,d_call,j_call,v_call,cdr3_nt,cdr3_aa
few,NA,TRBJ2-3,TRBV20-1,TGCAGTGCTAGAGAAGCGGTAGGGCAGTATTTT,CSAREAVGQYF
NA,NA,TRBJ1-5,TRBV6-2/TRBV6-3,TGTGCCAGCAGTTACCTCGGGACGGGAATTGGTGGGCCCCAGCATTTT,CASSYLGTGIGGPQHF
once,NA,TRBJ1-1,TRBV4-2,TGTGCCAGCAGCCATGGACGGAACACTGAAGCTTTCTTT,CASSHGRNTEAFF
NA,TRBD1,TRBJ1-4,TRBV19,TGTGCCAGTAGTGGGACAGGGGGCGATGAAAAACTGTTTTTT,CASSGTGGDEKLFF
NA,NA,TRBJ1-4,TRBV5-1,TGCGCCAGCAGCCTGGGGGTCGTGAGGGATGAAAAACTGTTTTTT,CASSLGVVRDEKLFF
few,NA,TRBJ2-3,TRBV6-4,TGTGCCAGCAGCCCCGGGGCATCTAGCACAGATACGCAGTATTTT,CASSPGASSTDTQYF
NA,NA,TRBJ2-1,TRBV2,TGTGCCAGCAGGGCAGGACAGAGCTCCTACAATGAGCAGTTCTTC,CASRAGQSSYNEQFF
NA,NA,TRBJ2-2,TRBV18,TGTGCCAGCTCACCACAAGGAGGCGAGGGCGGGGAGCTGTTTTTT,CASSPQGGEGGELFF
NA,NA,TRBJ1-3,TRBV2,TGTGCCAGCAGTTGGGGGTCAGGAAACACCATATATTTT,CASSWGSGNTIYF
NA,NA,TRBJ1-4,TRBV5-1,TGCGCCAGCAGCTTGGGGGCGCTAACAACTAATGAAAAACTGTTTTTT,CASSLGALTTNEKLFF
NA,TRBD2,TRBJ2-1,TRBV7-3,TGTGCCAGCAGCTTAAGGGCTGGTGCGGGGGAGGTCAATGAGCAGTTCTTC,CASSLRAGAGEVNEQFF
NA,NA,TRBJ1-1,TRBV5-1,TGCGCCAGCAGCTTCGGCGGGAACACTGAAGCTTTCTTT,CASSFGGNTEAFF
NA,TRBD1,TRBJ2-1,TRBV5-1,TGCGCCAGCGGAGGGACAGGGGAATACAATGAGCAGTTCTTC,CASGGTGEYNEQFF
NA,NA,TRBJ1-5,TRBV7-2,TGTGCCAGCAGCTTAGACCGGGACTTCAATAAGCCCCAGCATTTT,CASSLDRDFNKPQHF
NA,NA,TRBJ2-1,TRBV4-2,TGTGCCAGCAGCCAAGATCCTCACGGGAGCTACAATGAGCAGTTCTTC,CASSQDPHGSYNEQFF
NA,TRBD1,TRBJ1-1,TRBV10-2,TGCGCCAGCAGTGTTACAGGGGGCTTTTACACTGAAGCTTTCTTT,CASSVTGGFYTEAFF
NA,NA,TRBJ2-6,TRBV5-4,TGTGCCAGCAGCTTGGGGGACTCTGGGGCCAACGTCCTGACTTTC,CASSLGDSGANVLTF
NA,NA,TRBJ2-2,TRBV5-1,TGCGCCAGCAGCTTGCAGTCGCTTCAGGGCGGGGAGCTGTTTTTT,CASSLQSLQGGELFF
NA,NA,TRBJ1-4,TRBV7-9,TGTGCCAGCAGCTCCAGCCGGGGCACTAATGAAAAACTGTTTTTT,CASSSSRGTNEKLFF
NA,NA,TRBJ2-4,TRBV18,TGTGCCAGCTCACCGATGAGGGGAGCGGCAAACATTCAGTACTTC,CASSPMRGAANIQYF
NA,NA,TRBJ2-3,TRBV7-8,TGTGCCAGCAGCTTAGACACAGGGATGACAGATACGCAGTATTTT,CASSLDTGMTDTQYF
NA,TRBD1,TRBJ1-6,TRBV7-8,TGTGCCAGCAGCTTGGGCAGGGGGCTTAATTCACCCCTCCACTTT,CASSLGRGLNSPLHF
once,NA,TRBJ2-5,TRBV7-9,TGTGCCAGCAGCTTACTGGCAGAAGAGACCCAGTACTTC,CASSLLAEETQYF
NA,TRBD1,TRBJ2-2,TRBV10-3,TGTGCCATCAGTAACGGACAGGGAACGGCCGGGGAGCTGTTTTTT,CAISNGQGTAGELFF
NA,NA,TRBJ2-3,TRBV29-1,TGCAGCGCCCTTCGGACCAGCACAGATACGCAGTATTTT,CSALRTSTDTQYF
once,NA,TRBJ2-3,TRBV5-5,TGTGCCAGCAACGCGGGCTCTGATACGCAGTATTTT,CASNAGSDTQYF
NA,NA,TRBJ1-2,TRBV14,TGTGCCAGCAGCCAAGTGGGGACATCATCCTATGGCTACACCTTC,CASSQVGTSSYGYTF
NA,TRBD1,TRBJ2-7,TRBV5-4,TGTGCCAGCAGCTCCAGGACAGGGGAGTACGAGCAGTACTTC,CASSSRTGEYEQYF
NA,NA,TRBJ2-5,TRBV4-2,TGTGCCAGCAGCCAAAACGCTGGGTTTGGCGAGACCCAGTACTTC,CASSQNAGFGETQYF